A selection of T cell receptor beta chains follows, all from one sample in a study of blood T cell repertoires in COVID-19. Sequencing was performed with immunoSEQ multiplex PCR; in TCRdb, only in-frame clones are kept and a portion is missing. Of some 380,000 clones listed, about 90% are singletons. The source material was PBMCs or T cells enriched from blood (not recorded which). These receptors originate from a man aged 25 to 45 who had recovered from COVID-19. Each CDR3 is given with its conserved first and last residue. D genes are given only for firm matches. Clone size, where shown, is once, few, many, or a class for clones that have expanded.

j_call: TRBJ1-6
clone_size: few
v_call: TRBV2
d_call: TRBD1
cdr3_aa: CASRTLTGRSPLHF
cdr3_nt: TGTGCCAGCAGGACACTGACAGGGCGATCACCCCTCCACTTT

j_call: TRBJ2-5
clone_size: -
v_call: TRBV4-2
d_call: TRBD1
cdr3_aa: CASSQEGGQLKETQYF
cdr3_nt: TGTGCCAGCAGCCAAGAAGGGGGACAGTTAAAAGAAACCCAGTACTTC

j_call: TRBJ1-1
clone_size: few
v_call: TRBV12-3/TRBV12-4
d_call: -
cdr3_aa: CASSKRGGTEAFF
cdr3_nt: TGTGCCAGCAGTAAGCGAGGGGGAACTGAAGCTTTCTTT

j_call: TRBJ1-5
clone_size: -
v_call: TRBV12-3/TRBV12-4
d_call: -
cdr3_aa: CASSFGAYQPQHF
cdr3_nt: TGTGCCAGCAGTTTTGGGGCATATCAGCCCCAGCATTTT

j_call: TRBJ2-7
clone_size: once
v_call: TRBV10-3
d_call: TRBD2
cdr3_aa: CAISVKRGPYEQYF
cdr3_nt: TGTGCCATTTCCGTGAAGCGGGGGCCCTACGAGCAGTACTTC

j_call: TRBJ1-2
clone_size: -
v_call: TRBV19
d_call: TRBD1
cdr3_aa: CASSIVGGQGNYGYTF
cdr3_nt: TGTGCCAGTAGTATAGTCGGCGGACAGGGGAACTATGGCTACACCTTC

j_call: TRBJ1-2
clone_size: -
v_call: TRBV29-1
d_call: -
cdr3_aa: CSVDYLDGYTF
cdr3_nt: TGCAGCGTTGACTACCTGGATGGCTACACCTTC

j_call: TRBJ2-1
clone_size: -
v_call: TRBV5-1
d_call: -
cdr3_aa: CASSLDRTEQFF
cdr3_nt: TGCGCCAGCAGTCTCGACAGGACTGAGCAGTTCTTC

j_call: TRBJ1-2
clone_size: -
v_call: TRBV4-1
d_call: -
cdr3_aa: CASSQADTTNYGYTF
cdr3_nt: TGCGCCAGCAGCCAAGCGGACACGACTAACTATGGCTACACCTTC

j_call: TRBJ1-1
clone_size: -
v_call: TRBV7-2
d_call: -
cdr3_aa: CASSLQPTGYTEAFF
cdr3_nt: TGTGCCAGCAGCTTACAACCCACAGGGTACACTGAAGCTTTCTTT

j_call: TRBJ1-5
clone_size: -
v_call: TRBV3-1/TRBV3-2
d_call: -
cdr3_aa: CASSHRDSNQPQHF
cdr3_nt: TGTGCCAGCAGCCACCGGGACTCAAATCAGCCCCAGCATTTT

j_call: TRBJ2-5
clone_size: -
v_call: TRBV7-9
d_call: -
cdr3_aa: CASSAGRGAVSTQYF
cdr3_nt: TGTGCCAGCAGCGCCGGCAGGGGGGCGGTGTCGACCCAGTACTTC

j_call: TRBJ1-1
clone_size: -
v_call: TRBV7-6
d_call: -
cdr3_aa: CASSLAWGGNTEAFF
cdr3_nt: TGTGCCAGCAGCTTAGCATGGGGGGGGAACACTGAAGCTTTCTTT

j_call: TRBJ1-3
clone_size: -
v_call: TRBV27
d_call: -
cdr3_aa: CASSSLQDQVSGNTIYF
cdr3_nt: TGTGCCAGCAGTTCGCTACAGGATCAGGTTTCTGGAAACACCATATATTTT

j_call: TRBJ1-6
clone_size: -
v_call: TRBV14
d_call: TRBD1
cdr3_aa: CASSRTRDRGRSPLHF
cdr3_nt: TGTGCCAGCAGCCGGACCCGGGACAGGGGACGGTCACCCCTCCACTTT

j_call: TRBJ2-2
clone_size: -
v_call: TRBV14
d_call: TRBD2
cdr3_aa: CASSQLAGVTGELFF
cdr3_nt: TGTGCCAGCAGCCAATTAGCGGGGGTAACCGGGGAGCTGTTTTTT

j_call: TRBJ1-5
clone_size: -
v_call: TRBV2
d_call: -
cdr3_aa: CASGGTFNQPQHF
cdr3_nt: TGTGCCAGCGGGGGGACCTTCAATCAGCCCCAGCATTTT

j_call: TRBJ1-1
clone_size: once
v_call: TRBV28
d_call: TRBD1
cdr3_aa: CASSLKLGQGDVTEAFF
cdr3_nt: TGTGCCAGCAGTTTAAAGTTGGGACAGGGGGATGTCACTGAAGCTTTCTTT

j_call: TRBJ1-1
clone_size: -
v_call: TRBV18
d_call: -
cdr3_aa: CASSPLGDTEAFF
cdr3_nt: TGTGCCAGCTCACCACTAGGGGACACTGAAGCTTTCTTT

j_call: TRBJ2-1
clone_size: -
v_call: TRBV14
d_call: TRBD2
cdr3_aa: CASSQRLAGGLKQFF
cdr3_nt: TGTGCCAGCAGCCAACGACTAGCGGGGGGGCTAAAGCAGTTCTTC

j_call: TRBJ1-2
clone_size: -
v_call: TRBV5-8
d_call: TRBD1
cdr3_aa: CASSWYRDRGEGYTF
cdr3_nt: TGTGCCAGCAGCTGGTACCGGGACAGGGGGGAAGGCTACACCTTC

j_call: TRBJ2-1
clone_size: -
v_call: TRBV4-2
d_call: -
cdr3_aa: CASSQGAGNEQFF
cdr3_nt: TGTGCCAGCAGCCAAGGTGCAGGCAATGAGCAGTTCTTC

j_call: TRBJ1-1
clone_size: once
v_call: TRBV7-3
d_call: -
cdr3_aa: CASSLGLGGTEAFF
cdr3_nt: TGTGCCAGCAGCTTAGGCCTCGGGGGGACTGAAGCTTTCTTT

j_call: TRBJ2-1
clone_size: once
v_call: TRBV19
d_call: TRBD1
cdr3_aa: CASRLRDRGIDEQFF
cdr3_nt: TGTGCCAGTAGGCTCCGGGACAGGGGCATCGATGAGCAGTTCTTC

j_call: TRBJ2-2
clone_size: -
v_call: TRBV5-6
d_call: -
cdr3_aa: CASSWSSGELFF
cdr3_nt: TGTGCCAGCAGCTGGAGCAGCGGGGAGCTGTTTTTT

j_call: TRBJ1-2
clone_size: -
v_call: TRBV28
d_call: TRBD1
cdr3_aa: CASSQGALYGYTF
cdr3_nt: TGTGCCAGCAGTCAGGGGGCCCTCTATGGCTACACCTTC

j_call: TRBJ2-2
clone_size: once
v_call: TRBV6-5
d_call: -
cdr3_aa: CASSPRGTGELFF
cdr3_nt: TGTGCCAGCAGTCCCAGGGGCACCGGGGAGCTGTTTTTT

j_call: TRBJ1-2
clone_size: -
v_call: TRBV15
d_call: -
cdr3_aa: CATSRDSTGYGYTF
cdr3_nt: TGTGCCACCAGCAGAGATAGTACAGGCTATGGCTACACCTTC

j_call: TRBJ2-5
clone_size: -
v_call: TRBV6-5
d_call: TRBD2
cdr3_aa: CASSSSGGSQETQYF
cdr3_nt: TGTGCCAGCAGTTCTAGCGGGGGGTCGCAAGAGACCCAGTACTTC

j_call: TRBJ2-1
clone_size: -
v_call: TRBV29-1
d_call: TRBD2
cdr3_aa: CSVEALGLAGAEFF
cdr3_nt: TGCAGCGTTGAAGCCTTGGGGCTAGCGGGGGCGGAGTTCTTC

j_call: TRBJ1-2
clone_size: -
v_call: TRBV30
d_call: -
cdr3_aa: CAWSGAQRGYTF
cdr3_nt: TGTGCCTGGAGTGGGGCGCAACGGGGCTACACCTTC

j_call: TRBJ1-1
clone_size: -
v_call: TRBV9
d_call: -
cdr3_aa: CASSMFGGTEAFF
cdr3_nt: TGTGCCAGCAGCATGTTCGGGGGGACTGAAGCTTTCTTT

j_call: TRBJ1-3
clone_size: few
v_call: TRBV13
d_call: -
cdr3_aa: CASSGGTSSSGNTIYF
cdr3_nt: TGTGCCAGCAGCGGAGGGACTTCCAGCTCTGGAAACACCATATATTTT

j_call: TRBJ1-4
clone_size: -
v_call: TRBV6-5
d_call: TRBD1
cdr3_aa: CASSYSGTVNEKLFF
cdr3_nt: TGTGCCAGCAGTTACTCTGGGACAGTTAATGAAAAACTGTTTTTT

j_call: TRBJ1-5
clone_size: -
v_call: TRBV3-1/TRBV3-2
d_call: -
cdr3_aa: CASSQYNRVNSNQPQHF
cdr3_nt: TGTGCCAGCAGCCAATATAACAGGGTCAATAGCAATCAGCCCCAGCATTTT

j_call: TRBJ2-7
clone_size: -
v_call: TRBV6-5
d_call: TRBD2
cdr3_aa: CASRTSGGGEQYF
cdr3_nt: TGTGCCAGCAGAACCTCGGGAGGGGGCGAGCAGTACTTC

j_call: TRBJ2-1
clone_size: few
v_call: TRBV12-5
d_call: -
cdr3_aa: CASGFGGSSYNEQFF
cdr3_nt: TGTGCTAGTGGTTTTGGCGGAAGCTCCTACAATGAGCAGTTCTTC

j_call: TRBJ2-7
clone_size: -
v_call: TRBV5-5
d_call: -
cdr3_aa: CASSLGPFRGYEQYF
cdr3_nt: TGTGCCAGCAGCTTGGGCCCTTTCCGGGGCTACGAGCAGTACTTC

j_call: TRBJ2-1
clone_size: -
v_call: TRBV2
d_call: TRBD2
cdr3_aa: CASIPSRLAGGRGNEQFF
cdr3_nt: TGTGCCAGCATCCCCAGTAGATTAGCGGGGGGCCGGGGCAATGAGCAGTTCTTC

j_call: TRBJ2-1
clone_size: -
v_call: TRBV7-9
d_call: TRBD2
cdr3_aa: CASSSSGGSYNEQFF
cdr3_nt: TGTGCCAGCAGCTCTAGCGGGGGCTCCTACAATGAGCAGTTCTTC